These 12 T cell receptor beta chains share one sample of origin, sequenced in a study of identifying expanded T cells in peripheral blood. Profiled with immunoSEQ multiplex PCR; TCRdb holds only in-frame clones, not every one. The table lists about 100,000 clones, 75% to 90% of them singletons. Sample: blood. Receptors were obtained from a person aged 18-69 years in good health.

This sequence joins TRBV9 and TRBJ1-2; D gene ambiguous. V was trimmed by 4 bases and J by 2 bases, leaving 3 bases between them. This CDR3 region has 11 residues. Germline CDR1 reads SGDLS; CDR2 reads YYNGEE. CDR3 DNA sequence: TGTGCCAGCAGCCACAACTATGGCTACACCTTC. Protein sequence: CASSHNYGYTF.

The V gene is TRBV11-2, the J gene TRBJ2-7; D is possibly TRBD1 (5 bases). Germline loops: CDR1 SGHAT, CDR2 FQNNGV. The CDR3 contains 12 residues. V lost 6 bases and J 3 bases, leaving 9 bases between the germline ends. CDR3: CASRRGDYEQYF. CDR3 coding DNA: TGTGCCAGCAGAAGGGGCGACTACGAGCAGTACTTC.

The chain's CDR3 is CASSLGAGGRDEQYF. CDR3 coding DNA: TGTGCCAGCAGCTTGGGAGCGGGAGGGCGGGACGAGCAGTACTTC. The chain is built from TRBV5-4 and TRBJ2-7, with TRBD2 matching 10 bases. Germline V gives CDR1 SGHNT, CDR2 YYREEE (reference sequence). Losses at the gene ends were 0 bases for V and 5 bases for J; bases not matched to a gene: 5. This CDR3 has 15 residues.

The genes are TRBV15 and TRBJ2-1, with D perhaps assigned TRBD1 or TRBD2 (5 bases each). The CDR3 loop spans 15 amino acids. V lost 6 bases to trimming and J lost 0 bases, with 12 bases between them. In germline, CDR1 is LNHNV, CDR2 YYDKDF (reference sequence). This chain's CDR3 is CATRGVGVSYNEQFF. Written as DNA, the CDR3 is TGTGCCACCAGGGGGGTTGGGGTCTCCTACAATGAGCAGTTCTTC.

The chain combines TRBV5-5 with TRBJ2-7; TRBD1 aligns across 9 bases. The CDR3 runs to 15 residues. CDR1 and CDR2 from the germline V gene are SGHKS and YYEKEE (reference sequence). V was pared by 0 bases and J by 5 bases, with 6 bases of the junction left unmatched. The CDR3 reads CASSLVDRGVHEQYF. The CDR3 bases are TGTGCCAGCAGCTTGGTCGACAGGGGGGTCCACGAGCAGTACTTC.

The chain joins TRBV19 to TRBJ1-6; D is unresolved. This CDR3 is built from 14 residues. Deletions cut 7 bases from V and 6 bases from J, with 13 bases between. CDR1 LNHDA and CDR2 SQIVND come from the germline V gene (reference sequence). The CDR3 reads CASMKDGFNSPLHF. In nucleotides, the CDR3 is TGTGCCAGTATGAAGGACGGATTTAATTCACCCCTCCACTTT.

The genes are TRBV11-2 and TRBJ1-5, with no clear D. Trimming left V 5 bases short and J 0 bases short, with 11 bases between. Germline V lookup: CDR1 SGHAT, CDR2 FQNNGV. The CDR3 has 15 residues. The CDR3 DNA reads as TGTGCCAGCAGCCGAGGACCGATTAGCAATCAGCCCCAGCATTTT. It encodes CASSRGPISNQPQHF.

This chain links TRBV7-9 with TRBJ1-2; the match to TRBD1 covers 7 bases. V lost 0 bases to trimming and J lost 8 bases; unmatched junction nucleotides: 15. Per germline, CDR1 SEHNR and CDR2 FQNEAQ (reference sequence). CDR3 length: 17 residues. The CDR3 sequence: CASSLAVFADRAEGYTF. For the CDR3, the DNA is TGTGCCAGCAGCTTAGCGGTCTTCGCAGACAGGGCCGAAGGCTACACCTTC.

The chain combines TRBV19 with TRBJ2-7; D is possibly TRBD2 (6 bases). The CDR3 has 13 amino acids. Germline V gene lookup returns CDR1 LNHDA and CDR2 SQIVND (reference sequence). V was cut by 3 bases and J by 9 bases, with 15 bases left in between. The DNA for the CDR3 is TGTGCCAGTAGTATGAGATGGGACTCTGGGCAGTACTTC. This codes for CASSMRWDSGQYF.

The count of this clone is one. The chain recombines TRBV5-5 with TRBJ2-7, with 8 positions matching TRBD1. The J segment lost 5 bases and the V segment lost 4 bases, leaving 5 bases of the junction unmatched. CDR1 is SGHKS and CDR2 is YYEKEE in the germline V gene (reference sequence). CDR3 length: 13 amino acids. The CDR3, as DNA: TGTGCCAGCAGCCTGACAGGGGAGAACGAGCAGTACTTC. This translates into CASSLTGENEQYF.

The gene calls are TRBV2 and TRBJ2-1; TRBD2 matches 14 bases. V gave up 7 bases and J gave up 10 bases; unmatched junction bases: 12. CDR1 is SNHLY, CDR2 FYNNEI, per germline. The CDR3 runs to 16 residues. The CDR3 sequence: CASTETSGRAQREQFF. CDR3 nucleotides: TGTGCCAGCACCGAGACTAGCGGGAGGGCCCAGCGGGAGCAGTTCTTC.

This chain links TRBV15 with TRBJ2-1, with 10 positions matching TRBD2. This CDR3 spans 18 amino acids. Germline loops: CDR1 LNHNV, CDR2 YYDKDF (reference sequence). The ends lost 0 bases at V and 0 bases at J; junction bases unmatched: 5. CDR3: CATSREAGGSSSYNEQFF. Here the CDR3 DNA reads TGTGCCACCAGCAGAGAAGCGGGGGGGAGTAGCTCCTACAATGAGCAGTTCTTC.